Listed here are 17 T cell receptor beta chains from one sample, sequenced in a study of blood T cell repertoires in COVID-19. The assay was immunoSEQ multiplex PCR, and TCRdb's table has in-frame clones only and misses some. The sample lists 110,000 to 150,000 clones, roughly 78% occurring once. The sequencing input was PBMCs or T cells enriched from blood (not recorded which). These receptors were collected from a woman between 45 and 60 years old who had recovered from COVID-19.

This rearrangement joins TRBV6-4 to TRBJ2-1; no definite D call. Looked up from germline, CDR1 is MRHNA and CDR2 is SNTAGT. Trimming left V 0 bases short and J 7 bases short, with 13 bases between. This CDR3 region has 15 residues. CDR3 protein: CASSDSEVGSNEQFF. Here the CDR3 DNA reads TGTGCCAGCAGTGACTCAGAGGTCGGATCAAATGAGCAGTTCTTC.

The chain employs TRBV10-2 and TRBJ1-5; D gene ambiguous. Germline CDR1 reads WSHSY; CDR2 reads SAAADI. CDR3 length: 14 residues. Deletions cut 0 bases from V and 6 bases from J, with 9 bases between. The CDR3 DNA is TGCGCCAGCAGTGAGTCGTCGGTTACTCAGCCCCAGCATTTT. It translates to CASSESSVTQPQHF.

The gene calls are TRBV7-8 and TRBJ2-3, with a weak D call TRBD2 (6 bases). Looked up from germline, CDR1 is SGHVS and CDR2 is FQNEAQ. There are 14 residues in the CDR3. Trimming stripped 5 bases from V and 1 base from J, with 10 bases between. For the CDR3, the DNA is TGTGCCAGCAGCCCACAGCGGGGCACAGATACGCAGTATTTT. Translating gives CASSPQRGTDTQYF.

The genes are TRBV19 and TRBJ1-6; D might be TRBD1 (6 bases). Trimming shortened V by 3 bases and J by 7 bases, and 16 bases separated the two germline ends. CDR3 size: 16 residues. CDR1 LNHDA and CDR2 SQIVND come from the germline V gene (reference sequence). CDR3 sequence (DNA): TGTGCCAGTAGTATCCACAGGGTCTCGGGGAATTCACCCCTCCACTTT. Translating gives CASSIHRVSGNSPLHF.

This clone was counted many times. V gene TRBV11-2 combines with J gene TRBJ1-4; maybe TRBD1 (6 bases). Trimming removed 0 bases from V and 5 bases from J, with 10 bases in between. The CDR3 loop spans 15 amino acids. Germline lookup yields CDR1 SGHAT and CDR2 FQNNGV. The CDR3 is CASSLDWDTNEKLFF. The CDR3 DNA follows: TGTGCCAGCAGCTTAGATTGGGACACGAATGAAAAACTGTTTTTT.

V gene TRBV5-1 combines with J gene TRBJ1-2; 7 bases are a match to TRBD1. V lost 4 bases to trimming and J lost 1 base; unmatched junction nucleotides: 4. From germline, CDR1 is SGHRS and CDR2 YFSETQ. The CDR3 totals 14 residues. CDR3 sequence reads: CASSEGASNYGYTF. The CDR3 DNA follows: TGCGCCAGCAGCGAGGGGGCGAGTAACTATGGCTACACCTTC.

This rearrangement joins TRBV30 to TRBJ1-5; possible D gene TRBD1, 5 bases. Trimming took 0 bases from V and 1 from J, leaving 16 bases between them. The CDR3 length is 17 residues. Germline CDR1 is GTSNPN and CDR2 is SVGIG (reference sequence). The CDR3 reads CAWSVAPTARSNQPQHF. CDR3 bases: TGTGCCTGGAGTGTGGCGCCGACAGCCCGGAGCAATCAGCCCCAGCATTTT. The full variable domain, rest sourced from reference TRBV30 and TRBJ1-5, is SQTIHQWPATLVQPVGSPLSLECTVEGTSNPNLYWYRQAAGRGLQLLFYSVGIGQISSEVPQNLSASRPQDRQFILSSKKLLLSDSGFYLCAWSVAPTARSNQPQHFGDGTRLSIL.

CDR3 loop: CASSLTGVNTEAFF. In DNA, the CDR3 is TGTGCCAGCAGCTTAACCGGGGTGAACACTGAAGCTTTCTTT. The chain joins TRBV11-3 to TRBJ1-1; no clear D gene. V was clipped by 2 bases and J by 0 bases, with 7 bases between them. The length of the CDR3 is 14 residues. Germline V lookup: CDR1 SGHNT, CDR2 YENEEA.

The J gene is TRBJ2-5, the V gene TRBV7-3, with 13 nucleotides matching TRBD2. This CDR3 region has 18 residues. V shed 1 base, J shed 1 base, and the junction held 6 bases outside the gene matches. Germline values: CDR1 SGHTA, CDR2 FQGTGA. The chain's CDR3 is CASSLKLAGGLRQETQYF. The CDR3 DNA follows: TGTGCCAGCAGCTTAAAACTAGCGGGGGGGCTTCGCCAAGAGACCCAGTACTTC.

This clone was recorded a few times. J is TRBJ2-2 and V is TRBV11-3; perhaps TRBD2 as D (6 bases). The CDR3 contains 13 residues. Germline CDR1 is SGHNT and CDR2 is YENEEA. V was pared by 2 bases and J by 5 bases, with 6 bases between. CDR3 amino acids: CASSLRETGELFF. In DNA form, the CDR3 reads TGTGCCAGCAGCTTACGGGAGACCGGGGAGCTGTTTTTT.

As DNA, the CDR3 is TGTGCCAGCACCAAAGGGAGGAGCTCCTACGAGCAGTACTTC. Residues: CASTKGRSSYEQYF. V and J are TRBV2 and TRBJ2-7; TRBD2 is a possible D gene (6 bases). The V gene's germline CDR1 is SNHLY and CDR2 FYNNEI. Deletions cut 7 bases from V and 0 bases from J, with 13 bases between. CDR3 length: 14 residues.

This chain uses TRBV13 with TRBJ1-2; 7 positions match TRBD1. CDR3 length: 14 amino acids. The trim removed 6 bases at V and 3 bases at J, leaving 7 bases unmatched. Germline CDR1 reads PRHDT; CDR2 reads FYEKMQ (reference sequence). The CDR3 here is CASRLSQGDYGYTF. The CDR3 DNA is TGTGCCAGCAGGTTATCGCAGGGGGACTATGGCTACACCTTC.

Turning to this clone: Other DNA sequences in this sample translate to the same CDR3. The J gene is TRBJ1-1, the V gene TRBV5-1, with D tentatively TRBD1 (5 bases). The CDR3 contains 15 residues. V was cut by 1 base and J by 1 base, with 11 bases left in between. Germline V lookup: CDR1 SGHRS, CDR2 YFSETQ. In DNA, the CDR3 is TGCGCCAGCAGCTTGTTGGGAGGGGCGAACACTGAAGCTTTCTTT. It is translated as CASSLLGGANTEAFF. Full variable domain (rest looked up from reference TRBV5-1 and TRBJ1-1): KAGVTQTPRYLIKTRGQQVTLSCSPISGHRSVSWYQQTPGQGLQFLFEYFSETQRNKGNFPGRFSGRQFSNSRSEMNVSTLELGDSALYLCASSLLGGANTEAFFGQGTRLTVV.

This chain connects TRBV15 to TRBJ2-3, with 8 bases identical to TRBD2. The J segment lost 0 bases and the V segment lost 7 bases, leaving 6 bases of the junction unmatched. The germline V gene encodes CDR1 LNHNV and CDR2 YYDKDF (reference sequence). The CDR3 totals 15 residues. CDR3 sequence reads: CATNLLAGSTDTQYF. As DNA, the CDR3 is TGTGCCACCAACCTGTTAGCGGGGAGCACAGATACGCAGTATTTT.

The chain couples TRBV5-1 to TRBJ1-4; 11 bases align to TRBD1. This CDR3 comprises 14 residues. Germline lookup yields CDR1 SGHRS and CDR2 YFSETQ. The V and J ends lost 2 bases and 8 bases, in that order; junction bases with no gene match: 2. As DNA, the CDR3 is TGCGCCAGCAGCTTTGGGACAGGGGGGGAAAAACTGTTTTTT. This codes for CASSFGTGGEKLFF.

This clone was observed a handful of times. CDR3 nucleotide sequence: TGTGCCAGCAGTTCCTCGGATACGCAGTATTTT. It yields the protein CASSSSDTQYF. The chain carries TRBV6-1 and TRBJ2-3; D gene unclear. The CDR3 has 11 amino acids. The germline V gene has CDR1 MNHNS and CDR2 SASEGT. V lost 5 bases to trimming and J lost 6 bases, with 6 bases between them.

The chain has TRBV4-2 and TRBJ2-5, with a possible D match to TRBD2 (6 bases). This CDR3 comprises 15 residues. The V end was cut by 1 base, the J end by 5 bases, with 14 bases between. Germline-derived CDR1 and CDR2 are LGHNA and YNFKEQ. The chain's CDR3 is CASSQAGGGRETQYF. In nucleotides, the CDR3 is TGTGCCAGCAGCCAAGCCGGCGGAGGGAGGGAGACCCAGTACTTC.